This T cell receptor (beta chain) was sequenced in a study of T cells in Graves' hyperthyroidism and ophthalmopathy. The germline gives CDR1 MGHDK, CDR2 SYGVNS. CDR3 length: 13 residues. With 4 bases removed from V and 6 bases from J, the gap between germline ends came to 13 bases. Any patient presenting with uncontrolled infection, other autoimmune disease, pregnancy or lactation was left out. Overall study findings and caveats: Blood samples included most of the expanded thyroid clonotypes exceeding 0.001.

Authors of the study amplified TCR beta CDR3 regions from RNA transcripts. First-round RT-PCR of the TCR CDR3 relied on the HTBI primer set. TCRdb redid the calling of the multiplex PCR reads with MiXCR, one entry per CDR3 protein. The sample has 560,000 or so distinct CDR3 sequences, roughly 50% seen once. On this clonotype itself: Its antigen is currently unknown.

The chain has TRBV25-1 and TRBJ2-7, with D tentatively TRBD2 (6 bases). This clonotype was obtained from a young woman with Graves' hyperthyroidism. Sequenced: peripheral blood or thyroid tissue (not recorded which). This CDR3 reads CASSVGSGSEQYF. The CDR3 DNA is TGTGCCAGCAGTGTTGGTTCCGGGAGCGAGCAGTACTTC.